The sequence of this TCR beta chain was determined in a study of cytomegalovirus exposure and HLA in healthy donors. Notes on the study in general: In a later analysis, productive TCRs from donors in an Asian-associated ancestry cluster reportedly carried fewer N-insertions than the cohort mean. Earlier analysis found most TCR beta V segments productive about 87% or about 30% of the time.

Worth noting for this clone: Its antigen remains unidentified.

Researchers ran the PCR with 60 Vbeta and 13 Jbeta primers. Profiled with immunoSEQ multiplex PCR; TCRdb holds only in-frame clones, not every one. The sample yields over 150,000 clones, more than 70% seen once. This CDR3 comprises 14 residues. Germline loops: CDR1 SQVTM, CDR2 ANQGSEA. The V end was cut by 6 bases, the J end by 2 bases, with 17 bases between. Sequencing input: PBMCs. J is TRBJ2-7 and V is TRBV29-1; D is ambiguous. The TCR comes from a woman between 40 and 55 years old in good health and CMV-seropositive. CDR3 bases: TGCAGCGTCCCGATGAGGCCAACCACCTACGAGCAGTACTTC. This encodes CSVPMRPTTYEQYF.